The 30 T cell receptor beta chains presented below share a single source sample, sequenced in a study of blood T cell repertoires in COVID-19. Generated by immunoSEQ multiplex PCR, the TCRdb table keeps only in-frame clones and is missing some. The data show around 250,000 clones, 86% seen once. The sample taken for sequencing was peripheral blood. The receptors were sampled from a man aged 18 to 30 with active or convalescent COVID-19.

The gene calls are TRBV2 and TRBJ1-5, with a weak D call TRBD1 (5 bases). This CDR3 has 15 amino acids. Germline V gene data show CDR1 as SNHLY and CDR2 as FYNNEI. V was pared by 6 bases and J by 1 base, with 13 bases between. CDR3 residues: CASSRVRSSNQPQHF. The CDR3 DNA sequence: TGTGCCAGCAGCAGGGTGAGAAGCAGCAATCAGCCCCAGCATTTT.

J is TRBJ2-3 and V is TRBV5-1; 7 bases map to TRBD2. CDR1 and CDR2 (germline): SGHRS, YFSETQ. V dropped 4 bases and J dropped 3; count of bases not matched to a gene: 5. The CDR3 loop spans 14 amino acids. CDR3 region: CASSGEGGTDTQYF. The CDR3 DNA reads TGCGCCAGCAGCGGGGAGGGAGGGACAGATACGCAGTATTTT.

The CDR3 DNA reads as TGTGCCAGCAGCCAGCGACAGGGTAACACTGAAGCTTTCTTT. Its protein product is CASSQRQGNTEAFF. The chain carries TRBV14 and TRBJ1-1, with 7 bases lining up with TRBD1. V lost 3 bases, J lost 2 bases, and 3 bases stayed unmatched. The CDR3 has 14 residues. Germline V gene lookup returns CDR1 SGHDN and CDR2 FVKESK.

The chain recombines TRBV7-3 with TRBJ2-1; 13 bases are shared with TRBD2. The germline V gene has CDR1 SGHTA and CDR2 FQGTGA. V lost 4 bases to trimming and J lost 0 bases; unmatched junction nucleotides: 9. CDR3 length: 19 amino acids. The CDR3 is CASSSQLAGGLSSYNEQFF. The CDR3 DNA reads as TGTGCCAGCAGCTCCCAACTAGCGGGAGGGCTAAGCTCCTACAATGAGCAGTTCTTC.

The chain uses TRBV29-1 and TRBJ2-7; D unclear. The length of the CDR3 is 10 residues. V lost 4 bases and J 5 bases, leaving 6 bases between the germline ends. Germline V gene sequence: CDR1 SQVTM, CDR2 ANQGSEA. The CDR3, as DNA: TGCAGCGTTGTCAGGAACGAGCAGTACTTC. Translation gives CSVVRNEQYF.

The chain has TRBV6-5 and TRBJ1-5, with 7 bases identical to TRBD1. The CDR3 is 14 amino acids. With 6 bases clipped from V and 1 base from J, the junction kept 3 bases outside the gene matches. In germline, CDR1 is MNHEY, CDR2 SVGAGI. The CDR3 DNA is TGTGCCAGCAGGCCAGGGGGAAGCAATCAGCCCCAGCATTTT. Protein: CASRPGGSNQPQHF.

This clone was counted a few times. J is TRBJ1-6 and V is TRBV5-4; D remains ambiguous. The CDR3 consists of 15 residues. V was clipped by 6 bases and J by 7 bases, with 17 bases between them. Germline CDR1 SGHNT, CDR2 YYREEE (reference sequence). The CDR3 here is CASNVGGPSNSPLHF. The DNA for the CDR3 is TGTGCCAGCAACGTTGGAGGACCATCGAATTCACCCCTCCACTTT.

This clone turned up a few times. The chain links TRBV5-1 to TRBJ2-5; tentatively, D is TRBD2 (6 bases). The germline V gene has CDR1 SGHRS and CDR2 YFSETQ. The CDR3 is 14 residues long. V was trimmed by 4 bases and J by 2 bases, leaving 12 bases between them. CDR3 DNA sequence: TGCGCCAGCAGCCCTCGGGACTGGCAAGAGACCCAGTACTTC. Amino acids: CASSPRDWQETQYF.

The chain links TRBV18 to TRBJ2-6, with 8 bases identical to TRBD1. The CDR3 extends over 17 amino acids. V trimming: 4 bases; J trimming: 0 bases; junction bases outside the gene matches: 5. In germline, CDR1 is KGHSH, CDR2 LQKENI. The CDR3 nucleotides read TGTGCCAGCTCACGGGACAGGATTAGCTCTGGGGCCAACGTCCTGACTTTC. Protein product: CASSRDRISSGANVLTF. The whole variable domain, filled in from reference TRBV18 and TRBJ2-6, reads NAGVMQNPRHLVRRRGQEARLRCSPMKGHSHVYWYRQLPEEGLKFMVYLQKENIIDESGMPKERFSAEFPKEGPSILRIQQVVRGDSAAYFCASSRDRISSGANVLTFGAGSRLTVL.

This sequence joins TRBV29-1 and TRBJ1-1; no clear D gene. V was pared by 7 bases and J by 0 bases, with 12 bases between. The germline gives CDR1 SQVTM, CDR2 ANQGSEA. This CDR3 contains 13 residues. The CDR3 nucleotides read TGCAGCGGCGTGACACTGATGAACACTGAAGCTTTCTTT. This sequence encodes CSGVTLMNTEAFF.

The chain is built from TRBV5-1 and TRBJ1-1, with D perhaps TRBD1 (6 bases). Germline CDR1 SGHRS, CDR2 YFSETQ. The V end was cut by 3 bases, the J end by 4 bases, with 16 bases between. The CDR3 totals 15 residues. CDR3 protein: CASSSATGRSTEAFF. The CDR3 region has the DNA TGCGCCAGCAGCTCAGCTACAGGGAGAAGCACTGAAGCTTTCTTT. Combining the CDR3 with reference TRBV5-1 and TRBJ1-1 gives the whole variable domain KAGVTQTPRYLIKTRGQQVTLSCSPISGHRSVSWYQQTPGQGLQFLFEYFSETQRNKGNFPGRFSGRQFSNSRSEMNVSTLELGDSALYLCASSSATGRSTEAFFGQGTRLTVV.

The V and J genes are TRBV4-2 and TRBJ2-1; 10 bases are shared with TRBD2. The CDR3 runs 17 residues. V lost 0 bases to trimming and J lost 2 bases; unmatched junction nucleotides: 4. Germline V gives CDR1 LGHNA, CDR2 YNFKEQ. In DNA, the CDR3 is TGTGCCAGCAGCCAAGATCGGACTAGCGGCCCCTACAATGAGCAGTTCTTC. Its translation is CASSQDRTSGPYNEQFF.

The chain uses TRBV12-5 and TRBJ2-1; 8 nucleotides match TRBD2. The V gene end was trimmed by 3 bases and the J gene end by 6 bases; junction bases not matched to a gene: 7. From germline, CDR1 is LGHNT and CDR2 FRNRAP. The CDR3 consists of 15 residues. CDR3 region: CASGFSAGGRNEQFF. Written as DNA, the CDR3 is TGTGCTAGTGGTTTTTCCGCGGGAGGACGCAATGAGCAGTTCTTC.

The rearrangement links TRBV2 to TRBJ2-7; no reliable D call. V was trimmed by 7 bases and J by 3 bases, leaving 10 bases between them. Germline CDR1 is SNHLY and CDR2 is FYNNEI. The CDR3 has 12 residues. Here the CDR3 DNA reads TGTGCCAGCACGGAGCGCTACTACGAGCAGTACTTC. Its translation: CASTERYYEQYF.

V and J are TRBV6-6 and TRBJ1-1; D remains ambiguous. This CDR3 is 11 amino acids long. Per germline, CDR1 MNHNY and CDR2 SVGAGI (reference sequence). Trimming cost V 0 bases and J 8 bases, with 4 bases left between them. The CDR3 nucleotides read TGTGCCAGCAGTTACTCGCTAGAAGCTTTCTTT. It is translated as CASSYSLEAFF.

This chain uses TRBV5-8 with TRBJ2-5; 14 nucleotides agree with TRBD2. This CDR3 contains 20 residues. Germline V gives CDR1 SGHTS, CDR2 YDEGEE. With 2 bases clipped from V and 1 base from J, the junction kept 13 bases outside the gene matches. The CDR3 loop reads CASSLIQIGLAGGLQETQYF. DNA for the CDR3: TGTGCCAGCAGCTTAATACAGATAGGACTAGCGGGAGGACTCCAAGAGACCCAGTACTTC.

The chain links TRBV9 to TRBJ2-2; D remains unclear. Germline V gene lookup returns CDR1 SGDLS and CDR2 YYNGEE. The CDR3 is made up of 12 amino acids. Trimming took off 3 bases at V and 5 bases at J, with 5 bases between the two ends. CDR3 bases: TGTGCCAGCAGCGCAACTACCGGGGAGCTGTTTTTT. Translating it yields CASSATTGELFF.

The chain joins TRBV28 to TRBJ1-1; the D gene is possibly TRBD1 (6 bases). The CDR3 contains 15 residues. CDR1 is MDHEN, CDR2 SYDVKM, per germline. V shed 6 bases and J shed 1 base, with 15 bases lying between them. The DNA of the CDR3 is TGTGCCAGCAGCTTTAGGGGGACATCGAACACTGAAGCTTTCTTT. It codes for CASSFRGTSNTEAFF.

The V call is TRBV12-3 or TRBV12-4, the J call TRBJ1-1; 8 nucleotides agree with TRBD1. There are 13 residues in the CDR3. The junction had 10 bases not matched to a gene; V was cut back by 5 bases and J by 11 bases. The CDR3 protein is CASSGTGQGTAFF. The CDR3 coding sequence is TGTGCCAGCAGTGGCACAGGACAGGGAACGGCTTTCTTT.

This chain uses TRBV5-1 with TRBJ2-3, with D possibly matching TRBD2 (7 bases). This CDR3 has 17 amino acids. Trimming cost V 0 bases and J 4 bases, with 18 bases left between them. Germline loops: CDR1 SGHRS, CDR2 YFSETQ. The CDR3: CASSLAYDGRGSDTQYF. The CDR3 region has the DNA TGCGCCAGCAGCTTGGCCTATGATGGGAGGGGGTCAGATACGCAGTATTTT.

This chain joins TRBV5-1 and TRBJ2-2; the D gene is possibly TRBD1 (5 bases). V gave up 6 bases and J gave up 3 bases, with 12 bases separating them. This CDR3 region has 14 residues. Germline V gene data show CDR1 as SGHRS and CDR2 as YFSETQ. CDR3 amino acids: CASKQQGDTGELFF. The CDR3 DNA reads as TGCGCCAGCAAGCAGCAGGGCGACACCGGGGAGCTGTTTTTT.

The chain has TRBV5-1 and TRBJ2-1; 8 nucleotides align to TRBD1. The V and J ends lost 4 bases and 5 bases, in that order; junction bases with no gene match: 8. CDR3 length: 15 amino acids. Germline assignment: CDR1 SGHRS and CDR2 YFSETQ. CDR3 bases: TGCGCCAGCAGCCCGGCGACAGGGGCGAACAATGAGCAGTTCTTC. It translates to CASSPATGANNEQFF.

V gene TRBV28 combines with J gene TRBJ2-7; D possibly corresponds to TRBD1 (5 bases). The germline V and J ends were trimmed by 4 bases and 3 bases, with 7 bases remaining between them. CDR1 and CDR2 from the germline V gene are MDHEN and SYDVKM. The CDR3 sequence is 12 residues long. The CDR3 reads CASSSTDYEQYF. The CDR3 nucleotides read TGTGCCAGCAGTTCGACAGACTACGAGCAGTACTTC.

CDR3 bases: TGTGCCAGCAGTTCGCGGACAGGGTTAGGAAATGAGCAGTTCTTC. It translates to CASSSRTGLGNEQFF. V usage is TRBV6-6 and J usage is TRBJ2-1; 8 nucleotides agree with TRBD1. Germline V gives CDR1 MNHNY, CDR2 SVGAGI (reference sequence). J lost 7 bases, V lost 4 bases, and 9 bases had no gene match. The CDR3 is 15 amino acids.

In regard to this clone: Other DNA sequences of this sample code for an identical CDR3. J is TRBJ1-2 and V is TRBV12-3 or TRBV12-4; no definite D call. Trimming left V 6 bases short and J 2 bases short, with 10 bases between. This CDR3 spans 13 amino acids. The CDR3 protein is CASSLSANYGYTF. In nucleotides, the CDR3 is TGTGCCAGCAGCCTCAGCGCGAACTATGGCTACACCTTC.

This clone was counted ten times or more. This rearrangement joins TRBV2 to TRBJ2-2; 10 positions match TRBD2. This CDR3 has 16 residues. Unmatched junction bases numbered 7, after V lost 4 bases and J lost 5 bases. From germline, CDR1 is SNHLY and CDR2 FYNNEI. This CDR3 is CASSVISGGQTGELFF. In DNA, the CDR3 is TGTGCCAGCAGTGTTATTAGCGGGGGGCAAACCGGGGAGCTGTTTTTT.

The count of this clone is one. The chain joins TRBV6-2 or TRBV6-3 to TRBJ2-2, with D perhaps matching TRBD2 (7 bases). There are 22 residues in the CDR3. V lost 6 bases and J 4 bases, leaving 36 bases between the germline ends. CDR1 MNHEY and CDR2 SVGEGT come from the germline V gene. The CDR3 protein is CASSRTFTRFISGGLPTGELFF. CDR3 DNA sequence: TGTGCCAGCAGCCGGACCTTTACGCGCTTTATATCGGGGGGCCTGCCCACCGGGGAGCTGTTTTTT.

The chain joins TRBV24-1 to TRBJ2-2; D is uncertain. The V end was cut by 3 bases, the J end by 1 base, with 5 bases between. Germline assignment: CDR1 KGHDR and CDR2 SFDVKD. This CDR3 has 14 residues. The CDR3 DNA reads as TGTGCCACCAGTGATCCTAGGAACACCGGGGAGCTGTTTTTT. Residues: CATSDPRNTGELFF.

The rearrangement uses TRBV7-2 and TRBJ1-5; D call uncertain. V gave up 2 bases and J gave up 0 bases, with 5 bases separating them. This CDR3 contains 14 residues. Germline V gene data show CDR1 as SGHTA and CDR2 as FQGNSA. The CDR3 reads CASSLTYSNQPQHF. CDR3 sequence (DNA): TGTGCCAGCAGCTTAACCTATAGCAATCAGCCCCAGCATTTT.

V usage is TRBV28 and J usage is TRBJ1-2; D uncertain. The CDR3 totals 14 residues. The V gene's germline CDR1 is MDHEN and CDR2 SYDVKM. The V gene lost 6 bases and the J gene lost 0 bases, with 11 bases spanning the gap. Here the CDR3 reads CASSPGEANYGYTF. The CDR3, as DNA: TGTGCCAGCAGCCCCGGGGAGGCTAACTATGGCTACACCTTC.